The clone carrying this TCR beta chain appeared once. Its antigen is undetermined. This sample stems from a study of CD8+CD57+ T cells in acquired aplastic anemia. The overall study: An average of roughly 3 ug of DNA was obtained from sorted CD4+ and CD8+ cells.

Patients who underwent sequencing had shown CD8+CD57+ cell expansion by flow cytometry. Study-wide points: Significant differences in CD8+ Simpson's diversity were not observed between patients and controls. The same twenty-nine CD8+ CDR3 sequences occurred in patients and in controls.

CDR1 SGHAT and CDR2 FQDESV come from the germline V gene (reference sequence). The length of the CDR3 is 20 residues. V lost 1 base and J lost 2; bases outside the gene matches: 15. Profiles of TCR beta VDJ and CDR3 were generated from a genomic DNA template. Each CDR3 protein gets one entry after TCRdb re-called the reads with MiXCR. The table lists about 150,000 distinct CDR3 sequences, just over 50% of them singletons, with approximately 12% in the top ten. The origin of this receptor is a human donor with aplastic anemia. Sequenced: sorted CD4+, CD8+, or CD8+CD57+ T cells (not recorded which) from PBMCs. J is TRBJ2-5 and V is TRBV11-1; TRBD2 agrees at 11 bases. The CDR3 is CASSLGGESWTSGLQETQYF. Written as DNA, the CDR3 is TGTGCCAGCAGCTTAGGTGGCGAGTCTTGGACTAGCGGGCTTCAAGAGACCCAGTACTTC.